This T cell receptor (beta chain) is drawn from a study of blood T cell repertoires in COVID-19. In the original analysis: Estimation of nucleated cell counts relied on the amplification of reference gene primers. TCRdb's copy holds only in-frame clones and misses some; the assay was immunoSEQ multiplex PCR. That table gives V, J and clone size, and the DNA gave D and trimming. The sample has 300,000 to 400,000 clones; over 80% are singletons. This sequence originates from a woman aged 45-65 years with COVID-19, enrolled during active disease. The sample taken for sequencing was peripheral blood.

In DNA form, the CDR3 reads TGTGCCAGCACCTCGGGACTTTATCAGCCCCAGCATTTT. This encodes CASTSGLYQPQHF. The rearrangement links TRBV12-3 or TRBV12-4 to TRBJ1-5; perhaps TRBD1 as D (5 bases). This CDR3 is built from 13 residues. V lost 7 bases to trimming and J lost 5 bases, with 12 bases between them.